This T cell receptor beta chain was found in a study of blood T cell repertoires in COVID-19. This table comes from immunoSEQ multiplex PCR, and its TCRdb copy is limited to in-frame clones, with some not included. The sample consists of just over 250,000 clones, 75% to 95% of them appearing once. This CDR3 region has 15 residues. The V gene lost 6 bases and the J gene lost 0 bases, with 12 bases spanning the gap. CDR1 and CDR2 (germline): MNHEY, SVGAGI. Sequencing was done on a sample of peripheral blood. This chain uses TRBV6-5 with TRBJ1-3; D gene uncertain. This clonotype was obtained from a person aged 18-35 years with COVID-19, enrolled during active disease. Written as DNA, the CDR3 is TGTGCCAGCAGCCGGGGTCCCAGCTCTGGAAACACCATATATTTT. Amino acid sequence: CASSRGPSSGNTIYF.